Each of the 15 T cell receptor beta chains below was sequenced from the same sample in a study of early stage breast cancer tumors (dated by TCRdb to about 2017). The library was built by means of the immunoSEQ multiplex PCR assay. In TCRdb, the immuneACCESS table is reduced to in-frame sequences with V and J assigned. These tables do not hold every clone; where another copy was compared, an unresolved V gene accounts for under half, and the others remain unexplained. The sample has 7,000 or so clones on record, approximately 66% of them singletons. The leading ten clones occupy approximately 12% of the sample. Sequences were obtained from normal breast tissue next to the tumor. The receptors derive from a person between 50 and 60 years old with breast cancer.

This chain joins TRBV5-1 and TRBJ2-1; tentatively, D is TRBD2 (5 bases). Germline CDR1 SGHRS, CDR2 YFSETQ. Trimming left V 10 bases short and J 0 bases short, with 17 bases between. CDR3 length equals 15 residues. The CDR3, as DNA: TGCGCCTGCAAACTGGACTCTTCCTCCTACAATGAGCAGTTCTTC. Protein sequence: CACKLDSSSYNEQFF.

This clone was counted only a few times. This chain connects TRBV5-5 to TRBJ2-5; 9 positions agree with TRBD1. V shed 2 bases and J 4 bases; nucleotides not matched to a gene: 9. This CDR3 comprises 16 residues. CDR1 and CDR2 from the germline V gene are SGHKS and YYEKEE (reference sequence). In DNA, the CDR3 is TGTGCCAGCAGCTTCCCGGGACAGGGATTCGGAGAGACCCAGTACTTC. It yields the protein CASSFPGQGFGETQYF.

This CDR3 is CASSLGALSSYEQYF. The CDR3 DNA follows: TGTGCCAGCAGCTTAGGAGCTTTGAGCTCCTACGAGCAGTACTTC. The chain joins TRBV11-3 to TRBJ2-7; no clear D. Between the trimmed V and J ends, which lost 1 base and 0 bases, there was a span of 10 bases. Per germline, CDR1 SGHNT and CDR2 YENEEA. CDR3 length equals 15 residues.

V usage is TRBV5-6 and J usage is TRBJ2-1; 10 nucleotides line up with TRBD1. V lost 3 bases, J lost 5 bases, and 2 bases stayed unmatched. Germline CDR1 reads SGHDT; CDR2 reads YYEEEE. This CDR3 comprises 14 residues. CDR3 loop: CASSWDRGHNEQFF. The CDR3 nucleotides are TGTGCCAGCAGCTGGGACAGGGGTCACAATGAGCAGTTCTTC.

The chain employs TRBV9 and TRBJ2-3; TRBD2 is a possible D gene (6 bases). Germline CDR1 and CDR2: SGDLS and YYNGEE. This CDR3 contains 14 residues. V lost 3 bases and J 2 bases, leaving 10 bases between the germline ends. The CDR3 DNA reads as TGTGCCAGCAGCGCAGGCGGGATCACAGATACGCAGTATTTT. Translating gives CASSAGGITDTQYF.

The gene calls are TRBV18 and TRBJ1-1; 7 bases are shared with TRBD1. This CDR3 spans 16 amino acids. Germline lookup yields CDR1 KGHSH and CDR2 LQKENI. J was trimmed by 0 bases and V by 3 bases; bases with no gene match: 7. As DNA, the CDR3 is TGTGCCAGCTCACCGGGGGACAGCAGGGTGAACACTGAAGCTTTCTTT. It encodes CASSPGDSRVNTEAFF.

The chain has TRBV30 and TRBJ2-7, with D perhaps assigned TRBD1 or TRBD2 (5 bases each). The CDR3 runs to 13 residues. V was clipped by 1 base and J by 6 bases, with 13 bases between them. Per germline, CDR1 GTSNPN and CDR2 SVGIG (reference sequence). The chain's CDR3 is CAWSALSGTEQYF. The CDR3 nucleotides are TGTGCCTGGAGTGCTCTCTCGGGGACCGAGCAGTACTTC. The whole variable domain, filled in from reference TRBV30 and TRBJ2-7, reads SQTIHQWPATLVQPVGSPLSLECTVEGTSNPNLYWYRQAAGRGLQLLFYSVGIGQISSEVPQNLSASRPQDRQFILSSKKLLLSDSGFYLCAWSALSGTEQYFGPGTRLTVT.

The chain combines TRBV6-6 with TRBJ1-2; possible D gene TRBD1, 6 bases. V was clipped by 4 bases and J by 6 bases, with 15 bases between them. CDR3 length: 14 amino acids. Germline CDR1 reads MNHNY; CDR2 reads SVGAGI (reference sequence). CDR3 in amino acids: CASSFTQGYNGYTF. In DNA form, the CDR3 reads TGTGCCAGCAGTTTTACACAGGGTTATAATGGCTACACCTTC.

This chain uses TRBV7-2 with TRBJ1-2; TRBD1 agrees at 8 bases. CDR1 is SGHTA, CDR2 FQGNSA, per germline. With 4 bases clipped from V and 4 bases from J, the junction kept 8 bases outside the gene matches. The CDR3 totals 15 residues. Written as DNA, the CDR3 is TGTGCCAGCAGCTCAGAAGGACAGGGATCCTATGGCTACACCTTC. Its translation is CASSSEGQGSYGYTF.

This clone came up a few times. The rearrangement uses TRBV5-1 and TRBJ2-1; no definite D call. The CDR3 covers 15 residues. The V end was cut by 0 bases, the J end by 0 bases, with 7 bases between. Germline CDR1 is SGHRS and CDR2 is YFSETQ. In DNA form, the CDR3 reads TGCGCCAGCAGCTTGGAGTTAGGCTCCTACAATGAGCAGTTCTTC. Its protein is CASSLELGSYNEQFF.

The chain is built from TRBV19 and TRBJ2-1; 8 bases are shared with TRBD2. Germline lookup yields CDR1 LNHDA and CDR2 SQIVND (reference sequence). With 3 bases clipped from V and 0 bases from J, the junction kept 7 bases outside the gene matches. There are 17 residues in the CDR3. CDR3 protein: CASSIMRLAGSYNEQFF. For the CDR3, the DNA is TGTGCCAGTAGTATTATGCGGCTAGCGGGCTCCTACAATGAGCAGTTCTTC. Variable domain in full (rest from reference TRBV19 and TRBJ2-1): DGGITQSPKYLFRKEGQNVTLSCEQNLNHDAMYWYRQDPGQGLRLIYYSQIVNDFQKGDIAEGYSVSREKKESFPLTVTSAQKNPTAFYLCASSIMRLAGSYNEQFFGPGTRLTVL.

CDR3 region: CASSLAGSYNEQFF. The CDR3 DNA follows: TGTGCCAGCAGCTTAGCGGGGTCCTACAATGAGCAGTTCTTC. The chain has TRBV7-6 and TRBJ2-1; D is ambiguous. Per the germline V gene, CDR1 is SGHVS and CDR2 is FNYEAQ. The length of the CDR3 is 14 residues. The ends were cut back, 0 bases at V and 1 base at J, with 4 bases in the middle.

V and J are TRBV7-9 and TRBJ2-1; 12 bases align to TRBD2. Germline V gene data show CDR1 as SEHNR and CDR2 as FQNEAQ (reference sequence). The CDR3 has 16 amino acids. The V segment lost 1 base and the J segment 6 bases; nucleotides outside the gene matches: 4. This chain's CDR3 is CASSLVLAGGVNEQFF. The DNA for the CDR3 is TGTGCCAGCAGCTTAGTACTAGCGGGAGGTGTCAATGAGCAGTTCTTC.

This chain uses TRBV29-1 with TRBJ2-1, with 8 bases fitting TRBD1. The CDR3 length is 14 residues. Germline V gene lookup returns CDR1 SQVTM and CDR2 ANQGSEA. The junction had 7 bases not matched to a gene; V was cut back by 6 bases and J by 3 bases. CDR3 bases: TGCAGCGTAGGACAGGGACAGGTCTACAATGAGCAGTTCTTC. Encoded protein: CSVGQGQVYNEQFF.

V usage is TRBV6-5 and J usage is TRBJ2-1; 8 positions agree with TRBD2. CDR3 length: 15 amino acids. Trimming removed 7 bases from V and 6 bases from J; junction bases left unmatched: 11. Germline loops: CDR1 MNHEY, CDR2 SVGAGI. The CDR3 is CASIPGPSGFNEQFF. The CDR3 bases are TGTGCCAGCATCCCCGGGCCTAGCGGGTTCAATGAGCAGTTCTTC.